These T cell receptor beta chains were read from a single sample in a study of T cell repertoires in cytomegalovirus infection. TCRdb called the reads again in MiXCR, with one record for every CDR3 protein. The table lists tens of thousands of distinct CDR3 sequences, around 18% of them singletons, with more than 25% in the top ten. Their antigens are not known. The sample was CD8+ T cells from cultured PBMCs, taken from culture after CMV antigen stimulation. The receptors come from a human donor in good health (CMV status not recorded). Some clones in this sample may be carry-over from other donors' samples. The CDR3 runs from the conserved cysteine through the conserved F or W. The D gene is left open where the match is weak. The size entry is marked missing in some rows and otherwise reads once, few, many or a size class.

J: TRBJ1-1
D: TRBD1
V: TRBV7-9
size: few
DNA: TGTGCCAGCAGCTTCCCAAAAGCCGGGACAGGGGCGAACACTGAAGCTTTCTTT
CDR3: CASSFPKAGTGANTEAFF

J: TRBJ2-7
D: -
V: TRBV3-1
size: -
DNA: TGTGCCAGCAGCCAAGACAGGGTCGGCTACGAGCAGTACTTC
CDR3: CASSQDRVGYEQYF

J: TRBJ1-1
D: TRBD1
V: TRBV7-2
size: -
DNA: TGTGTCAGCAGCGCGACAGGGGGCAGAACTGAAGCTTTCTTT
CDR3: CVSSATGGRTEAFF

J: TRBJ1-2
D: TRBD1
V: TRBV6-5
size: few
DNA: TGTGCCAGCAGCCAACGACAGGGATACGGCTACACCTTC
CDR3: CASSQRQGYGYTF

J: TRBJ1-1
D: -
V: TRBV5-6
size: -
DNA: TGTGCCAGCAGCTCCCAACGAGTCAGGACCACTGAAGCTTTCTTT
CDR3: CASSSQRVRTTEAFF

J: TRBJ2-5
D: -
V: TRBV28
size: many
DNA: TGTGCCAGCAGTTTACAAATAGCGTGGCAAGAGACCCAGTACTTC
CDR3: CASSLQIAWQETQYF

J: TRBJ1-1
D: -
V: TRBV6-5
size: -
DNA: TGTGCCAGCAGTCCCTATGCAGGGGAAGCTTTCTTT
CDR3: CASSPYAGEAFF

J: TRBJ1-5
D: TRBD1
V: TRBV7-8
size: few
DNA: TGTGCCAGCAGCTTAGATGCAGGGGGCGTGGGACAGCCCCAGCATTTT
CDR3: CASSLDAGGVGQPQHF

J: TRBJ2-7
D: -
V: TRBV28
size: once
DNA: TGTGCCAGTGGGACGGACGAGCAGTACTTC
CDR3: CASGTDEQYF

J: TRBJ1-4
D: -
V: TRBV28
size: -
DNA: TGTGCCAGCAGTCCACTTAGGCCCCTGGGAGGGGGGGCTAATGAAAAACTGTTTTTT
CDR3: CASSPLRPLGGGANEKLFF

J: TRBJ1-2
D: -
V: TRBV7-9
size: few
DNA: TGTGCCAGCAGCTTAGAGGGATCAGGGAAGAACTATGGCTACACCTTC
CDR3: CASSLEGSGKNYGYTF

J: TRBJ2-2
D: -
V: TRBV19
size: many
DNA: TGTGCCAGCGAGATGATCGAGGGTTCCGGGGAGCTGTTTTTT
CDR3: CASEMIEGSGELFF

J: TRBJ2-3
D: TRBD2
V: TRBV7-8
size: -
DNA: TGTGCCAGCAGCTCCCTAGCGGGGAGCACAGATACGCAGTATTTT
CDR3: CASSSLAGSTDTQYF

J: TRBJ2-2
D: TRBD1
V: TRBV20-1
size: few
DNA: TGCAGTGCACAGGACAGGGGGACCACCGGGGAGCTGTTTTTT
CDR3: CSAQDRGTTGELFF

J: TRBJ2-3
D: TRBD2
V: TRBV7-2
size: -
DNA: TGTGCCAGCAGCTTAGGGACTAGCTTACCCCGCGATACGCAGTATTTT
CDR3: CASSLGTSLPRDTQYF

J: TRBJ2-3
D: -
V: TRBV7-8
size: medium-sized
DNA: TGTGCCAGCAGCCATCCGATTGGGCCCACAGATACGCAGTATTTT
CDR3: CASSHPIGPTDTQYF

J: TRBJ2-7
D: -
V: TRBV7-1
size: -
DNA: TGTGCCAGCGTAGGGTCTGGTAGGCCTCTCGGGGAGCAGTACTTC
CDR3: CASVGSGRPLGEQYF

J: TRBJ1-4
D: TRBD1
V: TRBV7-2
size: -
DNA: TGTGCCAGCAGCTCGACAGGGAGGAGTGAAAAACTGTTTTTT
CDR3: CASSSTGRSEKLFF

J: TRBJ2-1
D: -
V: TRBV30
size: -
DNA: TGTGCCTGGAGTGTACTAGAGCAGTTCTTC
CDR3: CAWSVLEQFF

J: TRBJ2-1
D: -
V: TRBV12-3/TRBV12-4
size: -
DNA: TGTGCCAGCAGGGGGGAGGTGTTTGAGCAGTTCTTC
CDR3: CASRGEVFEQFF

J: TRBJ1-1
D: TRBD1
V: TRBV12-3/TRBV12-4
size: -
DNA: TGTGCCAGCAGCACTGGACAGGGGGCGCGGGCCACTGAAGCTTTCTTT
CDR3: CASSTGQGARATEAFF

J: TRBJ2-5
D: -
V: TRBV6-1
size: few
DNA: TGTGCCAGCAGTTCTGCCGGGCCCGATGGGGAGACCCAGTACTTC
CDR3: CASSSAGPDGETQYF

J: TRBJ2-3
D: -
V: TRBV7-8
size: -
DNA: TGTGCCAGCAGCTTAATATGGAATCCGGACAGGGGGCCTAGCGGGGGGTCCACAGATACGCAGTATTTT
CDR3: CASSLIWNPDRGPSGGSTDTQYF

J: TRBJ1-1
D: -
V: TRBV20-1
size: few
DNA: TGCAGTGCTGCGGTAGGGGCGACCGGGAACACTGAAGCTTTCTTT
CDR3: CSAAVGATGNTEAFF

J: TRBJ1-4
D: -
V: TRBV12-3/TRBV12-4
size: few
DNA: TGTGCCAGCAGTCGGTTAGTTGGAGAATTGAATGAAAAACTGTTTTTT
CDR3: CASSRLVGELNEKLFF

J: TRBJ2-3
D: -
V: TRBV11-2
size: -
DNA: TGTGCCAGCAGCTTATTAAGATCCACAGATACGCAGTATTTT
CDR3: CASSLLRSTDTQYF

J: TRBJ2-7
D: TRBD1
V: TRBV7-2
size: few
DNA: TGTGCCAGCAGCTTAAAAGAGGGACAGGTCCAGGGCGAGCAGTACTTC
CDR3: CASSLKEGQVQGEQYF

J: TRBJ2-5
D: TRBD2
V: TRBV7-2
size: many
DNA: TGTGCCAGCAGTTGGACTAGCGGGGGGGCGGAGACCCAGTACTTC
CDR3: CASSWTSGGAETQYF

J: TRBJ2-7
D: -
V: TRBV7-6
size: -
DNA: TGTGCCAGCAGCTTAGGATGGGGCGGCTCCTACGAGCAGTACTTC
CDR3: CASSLGWGGSYEQYF

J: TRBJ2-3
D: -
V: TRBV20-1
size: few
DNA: TGCAGTGCTAGACCTAGCACAGATACGCAGTATTTT
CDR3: CSARPSTDTQYF

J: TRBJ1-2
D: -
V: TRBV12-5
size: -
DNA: TGTGCTAGTGGTTTCCAGAGTTTCTATGGCTACACCTTC
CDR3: CASGFQSFYGYTF

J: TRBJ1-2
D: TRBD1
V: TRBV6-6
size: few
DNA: TGTGCCAGCAGCGTAGAGGGACAGGGAAGCTTTAACTATGGCTACACCTTC
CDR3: CASSVEGQGSFNYGYTF

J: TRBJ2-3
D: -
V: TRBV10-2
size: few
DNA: TGCGCCAGCAGTGATGGAGATACGCAGTATTTT
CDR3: CASSDGDTQYF

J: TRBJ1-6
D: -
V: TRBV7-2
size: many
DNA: TGTGCCAGCAGCCGCGACGGCAGCTCCTATAATTCACCCCTCCACTTT
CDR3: CASSRDGSSYNSPLHF

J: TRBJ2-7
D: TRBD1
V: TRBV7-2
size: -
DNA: TGTGCCAGCAGACCCGCCTTAGGACAGGGGGATTACGAGCAGTACTTC
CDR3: CASRPALGQGDYEQYF

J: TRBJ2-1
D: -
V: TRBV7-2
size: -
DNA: TGTGCCAGCAGCCCTTACAGGGTCGATGAGCAGTTCTTC
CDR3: CASSPYRVDEQFF

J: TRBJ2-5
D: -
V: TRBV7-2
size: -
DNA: TGTGCCAGCAGCTTAGTTACTACCCGCCCCCTGGAGACCCAGTACTTC
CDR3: CASSLVTTRPLETQYF

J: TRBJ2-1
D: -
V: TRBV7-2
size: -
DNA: TGTGCCAGCAGCTTAAGACTAGTCGACAATGAGCAGTTCTTC
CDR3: CASSLRLVDNEQFF

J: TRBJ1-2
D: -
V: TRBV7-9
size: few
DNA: TGTGCCAGCAGCTTAGTACCCAGAAACTATGGCTACACCTTC
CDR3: CASSLVPRNYGYTF

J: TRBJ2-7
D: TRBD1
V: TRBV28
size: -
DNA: TGTGCCAGCAGTCAAGCGACAGGGACCTACGAGCAGTACTTC
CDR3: CASSQATGTYEQYF

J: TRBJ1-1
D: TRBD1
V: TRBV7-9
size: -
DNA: TGTGCCAGCAGGGGGGGGGGACAGGATCTAAGACTTCCTGATACTATGAACACTGAAGCTTTCTTT
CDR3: CASRGGGQDLRLPDTMNTEAFF

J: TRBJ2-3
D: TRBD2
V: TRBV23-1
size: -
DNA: TGCGCCAGCAGTCAGGGAGAGCGGGGGGGCCCAGATACGCAGTATTTT
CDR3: CASSQGERGGPDTQYF

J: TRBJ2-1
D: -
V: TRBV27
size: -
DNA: TGTGCCAGCAGTTTTAGTAAAAATGAGCAGTTCTTC
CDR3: CASSFSKNEQFF

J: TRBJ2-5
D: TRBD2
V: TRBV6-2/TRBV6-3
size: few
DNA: TGTGCCAGCGAGTTAGCGGGGGGACAAGAGACCCAGTACTTC
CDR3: CASELAGGQETQYF

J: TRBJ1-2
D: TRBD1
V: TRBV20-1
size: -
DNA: TGCAGTGCTCAACACAGGGGGGATGACTATGGCTACACCTTC
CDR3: CSAQHRGDDYGYTF

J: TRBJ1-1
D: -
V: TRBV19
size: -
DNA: TGTGCCAGTAGTTCCATGATGAACACTGAAGCTTTCTTT
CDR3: CASSSMMNTEAFF

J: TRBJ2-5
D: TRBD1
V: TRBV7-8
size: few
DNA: TGTGCCAGCAGCTTGAGTGGGACAGTAAACCGTGACCTCCAAGAGACCCAGTACTTC
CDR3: CASSLSGTVNRDLQETQYF

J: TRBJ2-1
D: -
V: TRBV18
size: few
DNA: TGTGCCAGTGCCTGGGCCGAGGGTGAGCAGTTCTTC
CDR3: CASAWAEGEQFF

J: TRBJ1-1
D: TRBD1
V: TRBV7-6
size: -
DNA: TGTGCCAGCAGCTTAAATCCGGGAGGGGGCAAGACTGAAGCTTTCTTT
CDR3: CASSLNPGGGKTEAFF

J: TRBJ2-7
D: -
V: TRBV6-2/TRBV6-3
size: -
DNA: TGTGCCAGCAGTCGAACGGGGTTACGCTACGAGCAGTACTTC
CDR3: CASSRTGLRYEQYF